Below are 27 T cell receptor beta chains sequenced from a single sample in a study of tumor and adjacent non-tumor tissue in lung cancer. This sample's RNA came from whole unsorted tissue. Distant lung tissue was collected more than 3 cm away from the tumor edge. TCRbeta libraries were built with three rounds of nested PCR, modified from ARM-PCR. TCRdb reanalysed the multiplex PCR reads using MiXCR and keeps one entry per CDR3 protein. The profile shows almost 75,000 distinct CDR3 sequences, around 65% of them singletons. Sample: distant non-tumor lung tissue. The receptors were sampled from a woman in her fifties or sixties with non-small cell lung cancer.

Note on this clonotype: At one end the junction does not follow the germline gene, possibly because of a read error. The CDR3 nucleotides are TGCCGTGCTAGAGATATGCGGGAGTCGGCCAAAAACATTCAGTACTTC. This encodes CRARDMRESAKNIQYF. V usage is TRBV20-1 and J usage is TRBJ2-4, with TRBD2 matching 7 bases. Germline-derived CDR1 and CDR2 are DFQATT and SNEGSKA (reference sequence). This CDR3 has 16 amino acids.

This rearrangement joins TRBV29-1 to TRBJ2-5; 10 positions agree with TRBD2. CDR3 length: 16 amino acids. Germline lookup yields CDR1 SQVTM and CDR2 ANQGSEA. Losses at the gene ends were 4 bases for V and 5 bases for J; bases not matched to a gene: 13. The CDR3 DNA reads as TGCAGCGTTGCGGTCAACAGCGGGAGGGTCTTGGAGACCCAGTACTTC. Amino acid sequence: CSVAVNSGRVLETQYF.

A few counts support this clonotype. The junction differs from germline at one of its ends, possibly a read error. The chain is built from TRBV4-3 and TRBJ1-4; TRBD1 aligns across 7 bases. Per the germline V gene, CDR1 is LGHNA and CDR2 is YSLEER. The CDR3 is made up of 15 amino acids. The CDR3 is CATSQAFGTAEKLFF. Written as DNA, the CDR3 is TGCGCCACCAGCCAAGCTTTTGGGACAGCTGAAAAACTGTTTTTT.

As to this clonotype: This may be a read error, as it is one base from a much larger clone. The chain carries TRBV5-4 and TRBJ2-4; D call uncertain. Germline CDR1 reads SGHNT; CDR2 reads YYREEE (reference sequence). The CDR3 covers 11 residues. CDR3 nucleotides: TGTGCCAGCAGCTTGGGGAACATTCAGTGCTTC. Translating it yields CASSLGNIQCF.

Remarks on this clonotype: Since the CDR3 does not end with the conserved phenylalanine or tryptophan, this likely comes from a read error. The J gene is TRBJ1-6, the V gene TRBV4-1, with unresolved D. V dropped 3 bases and J dropped 4 bases, with 10 bases sitting between them. Germline CDR1 is MGHRA and CDR2 is YSYEKL. This CDR3 has 15 amino acids. CDR3 loop: CASSHQSEYNSPLHY. In DNA form, the CDR3 reads TGCGCCAGCAGCCATCAGTCTGAGTATAATTCACCCCTCCACTAT.

This clonotype has just a few counts. Possible read error: a much larger clone is one base away. The chain joins TRBV20-1 to TRBJ1-5, with D unresolved. Per the germline V gene, CDR1 is DFQATT and CDR2 is SNEGSKA (reference sequence). The CDR3 spans 14 residues. CDR3 region: CSASRDIANQSQHF. CDR3 DNA: TGCAGTGCTAGCCGGGATATAGCCAATCAGTCCCAGCATTTT.

The rearrangement links TRBV28 to TRBJ2-5, with TRBD2 identical over 7 bases. The V gene end was trimmed by 5 bases and the J gene end by 4 bases; junction bases not matched to a gene: 10. CDR3 size: 15 residues. Germline-derived CDR1 and CDR2 are MDHEN and SYDVKM. Here the CDR3 DNA reads TGTGCCAGCAGTCCACCCTGGGGGGGGGGAGAGACCCAGTACTTC. Translating gives CASSPPWGGGETQYF.

Turning to this clonotype: A read error may explain this, as a much larger clone is one base away. The DNA of the CDR3 is TGTGTCAGCATTTCGACAGACGCAAATGGCTACACCTTC. It yields the protein CVSISTDANGYTF. J is TRBJ1-2 and V is TRBV28, with D tentatively TRBD1 (5 bases). Germline CDR1 MDHEN, CDR2 SYDVKM. This CDR3 is 13 amino acids long.

V gene TRBV28 combines with J gene TRBJ2-7; D is ambiguous. CDR3 length: 12 amino acids. V dropped 5 bases and J dropped 7 bases, with 12 bases sitting between them. Germline CDR1 reads MDHEN; CDR2 reads SYDVKM. This CDR3 is CASSMPPREQYF. In nucleotides, the CDR3 is TGTGCCAGCAGTATGCCACCCAGGGAGCAGTACTTC.

Concerning this clonotype itself: The junction departs from the called germline gene at one end, perhaps through a read error. The J gene is TRBJ2-2, the V gene TRBV20-1, with D uncertain. The CDR3 extends over 12 amino acids. The germline V gene encodes CDR1 DFQATT and CDR2 SNEGSKA (reference sequence). This CDR3 reads CSARVNAGELFF. CDR3 sequence (DNA): TGCAGCGCTAGAGTAAATGCCGGGGAGCTGTTTTTT.

CDR3 sequence (DNA): TGTGCCAGCAGTGTTCAGGTGGCAGGCGGTGAGCAGTTCTTC. Translating it yields CASSVQVAGGEQFF. V is TRBV6-4 and J is TRBJ2-1; D uncertain. The germline V gene has CDR1 MRHNA and CDR2 SNTAGT. The CDR3 loop spans 14 amino acids. Trimming stripped 4 bases from V and 9 bases from J, with 16 bases between.

This clonotype came up once. At one boundary the junction diverges from the germline segment, which might be a read error. CDR3 region: CSASCEGTGYKQYF. CDR3 coding DNA: TGCAGTGCTAGTTGTGAGGGGACAGGCTACAAGCAATACTTC. V and J are TRBV20-1 and TRBJ2-7, with 8 bases fitting TRBD1. This CDR3 region has 14 residues. CDR1 and CDR2 from the germline V gene are DFQATT and SNEGSKA (reference sequence).

Of note for this clonotype: A single base separates this from a much larger clone, so it may be a read error. Likely a read error: the CDR3 ends without its conserved phenylalanine or tryptophan. V is TRBV4-1 and J is TRBJ2-1; no clear D. This CDR3 has 15 residues. CDR1 is MGHRA, CDR2 YSYEKL, per germline. V was shortened by 3 bases and J by 8 bases, with 17 bases between the two germline ends. In DNA, the CDR3 is TGCGCCAGCAGCCAGCGAGGTGGCCTAGGGCATGAGCAGTTCTTA. Protein: CASSQRGGLGHEQFL.

For this clonotype: An end of the junction does not agree with germline; a read error may underlie this. J is TRBJ2-3 and V is TRBV11-1; D perhaps matches TRBD2 (5 bases). The CDR3 loop spans 15 amino acids. Germline values: CDR1 SGHAT, CDR2 FQDESV (reference sequence). DNA for the CDR3: TGTACCAGCGGCTTCTCTGTGGGGTCCACAGATACGCAGTGTTTT. Translated, it gives CTSGFSVGSTDTQCF.

This chain joins TRBV20-1 and TRBJ2-4; TRBD2 is a possible D gene (8 bases). The CDR3 extends over 14 amino acids. CDR1 and CDR2 from the germline V gene are DFQATT and SNEGSKA (reference sequence). The CDR3 sequence is CAAGGRGGKNIQYF. The CDR3 DNA is TGCGCCGCGGGGGGCAGGGGGGGCAAAAACATTCAGTACTTC.

A note on this clonotype: Because it lacks the conserved phenylalanine or tryptophan at the end, this CDR3 is likely a read error. This sequence joins TRBV29-1 and TRBJ2-3; D gene ambiguous. The length of the CDR3 is 13 residues. Per the germline V gene, CDR1 is SQVTM and CDR2 is ANQGSEA. CDR3 coding DNA: TGCAGCGTTAGGGCGGCAGACACAGATGCGCAGTATATT. Protein product: CSVRAADTDAQYI.

Of note for this clonotype: Given a much more abundant clone one base away, this may be a read error. The V call is TRBV14, the J call TRBJ2-5; 9 nucleotides line up with TRBD1. V dropped 3 bases and J dropped 9; count of bases not matched to a gene: 8. Germline assignment: CDR1 SGHDN and CDR2 FVKESK. This CDR3 has 14 amino acids. The CDR3 spells CASSQGQGLEAQYF. Here the CDR3 DNA reads TGTGCCAGCAGCCAGGGACAGGGCCTCGAGGCCCAGTACTTC.

The chain links TRBV4-3 to TRBJ2-6; unclear D gene. Germline loops: CDR1 LGHNA, CDR2 YSLEER. The V end was cut by 4 bases, the J end by 1 base, with 17 bases between. This CDR3 spans 18 amino acids. The CDR3 loop reads CASSRENDGISGANVLTF. In nucleotides, the CDR3 is TGCGCCAGCAGCCGAGAAAATGATGGGATTTCTGGGGCCAACGTCCTGACTTTC.

As to this clonotype: Since a much larger clone is just one base distant, this may be a read error. This chain joins TRBV20-1 and TRBJ1-4; D call uncertain. Germline lookup yields CDR1 DFQATT and CDR2 SNEGSKA (reference sequence). The CDR3 loop spans 12 amino acids. CDR3 in amino acids: CSVTATNEKLFF. CDR3 sequence (DNA): TGCAGCGTTACTGCAACTAATGAAAAACTGTTTTTT.

As concerns this clonotype: At one end the junction does not follow the germline gene, possibly because of a read error. The chain's CDR3 is CAGSPGQGVPGELIF. DNA of the CDR3: TGTGCCGGCAGTCCGGGACAGGGGGTCCCCGGGGAGCTGATTTTT. This chain links TRBV12-3 or TRBV12-4 with TRBJ2-2; 11 positions match TRBD1. This CDR3 spans 15 amino acids.

Of note for this clonotype: This CDR3 is missing its conserved last phenylalanine or tryptophan, likely due to a read error. The chain links TRBV11-1 to TRBJ2-7; 12 bases align to TRBD2. The length of the CDR3 is 16 residues. CDR1 SGHAT and CDR2 FQDESV come from the germline V gene (reference sequence). The CDR3 coding sequence is TGTGCCAACAGCCGGGGACTAGCGGGCGACCCCTACGAGCAGTACCTC. Its protein is CANSRGLAGDPYEQYL.

As to this clonotype: A much larger clone sits a single nucleotide away, making a read error possible. The gene calls are TRBV12-3 or TRBV12-4 and TRBJ1-5; no definite D call. The germline V and J ends were trimmed by 7 bases and 0 bases, with 7 bases remaining between them. The CDR3 has 13 residues. CDR3 DNA: TGTGCCAGCACCCTGCATAGCAATCAGCCCCAGCATTTT. This gives the protein CASTLHSNQPQHF.

The CDR3 here is CASSHAGLTRGTQYF. CDR3 sequence (DNA): TGTGCCAGCAGTCACGCGGGACTAACTAGAGGTACGCAGTATTTT. V gene TRBV6-2 or TRBV6-3 combines with J gene TRBJ2-3; 7 positions match TRBD2. This CDR3 region has 15 residues. Germline V gene data show CDR1 as MNHEY and CDR2 as SVGEGT. Trimming took 5 bases from V and 8 from J; bases not matched to a gene: 13.

On this clonotype: This may arise from a read error, as a much more abundant clone is one base away. The chain combines TRBV29-1 with TRBJ2-2; D unresolved. Germline-derived CDR1 and CDR2 are SQVTM and ANQGSEA. The CDR3 length is 13 residues. The CDR3 here is CGVGKGYTGELFF. DNA of the CDR3: TGCGGCGTTGGCAAGGGATACACCGGGGAGCTGTTTTTT.

The V and J genes are TRBV20-1 and TRBJ1-1; D call uncertain. This CDR3 has 17 amino acids. Germline V gives CDR1 DFQATT, CDR2 SNEGSKA (reference sequence). V lost 1 base and J 0 bases, leaving 18 bases between the germline ends. CDR3 sequence reads: CSARGGSEIYMNTEAFF. CDR3 sequence (DNA): TGCAGTGCTAGAGGTGGTTCGGAGATATACATGAACACTGAAGCTTTCTTT.

Notes on this clonotype: The conserved closing phenylalanine or tryptophan is absent in this CDR3, likely reflecting a read error. The V gene is TRBV5-6, the J gene TRBJ2-5; D remains unclear. In germline, CDR1 is SGHDT, CDR2 YYEEEE. The germline V and J ends were trimmed by 0 bases and 5 bases, with 17 bases remaining between them. CDR3 length equals 16 residues. CDR3 DNA: TGTGCCAGCAGCTTGGGGGGAAGAACCCAATACGAGACCCAGTACTCA. Protein sequence: CASSLGGRTQYETQYS.

In regard to this clonotype: The CDR3 does not close with the conserved phenylalanine or tryptophan, likely indicating a read error. The limits of the CDR3 on the DNA are not certain, so only TCRdb's listed CDR3 is given. CDR3 sequence: CASSFGAGVTYEQNL. The V and J genes are TRBV11-2 and TRBJ2-7; the D call TRBD1 from the table was never checked on the DNA. The CDR3 has 15 amino acids, counting both end residues. Germline lookup yields CDR1 SGHAT and CDR2 FQNNGV.